Described below is a single T cell receptor (beta chain) sequence and its context. The antigen is unknown. Surgery without prior neoadjuvant therapy was the treatment of the selected pancreatic ductal adenocarcinoma patients. CDR1 SGDLS and CDR2 YYNGEE come from the germline V gene. The CDR3 is 13 residues long. The V end lost 3 bases, the J end lost 11 bases, and 12 bases lay between the germline ends. The data stem from a study of T cells in pancreatic ductal adenocarcinoma. Study results and caveats: Blood had more productive templates and about 7.9-fold more unique clonotypes than tumor. No significant tumor-blood clonality difference; means were about 0.11 and 0.072.

Data came from immunoSEQ multiplex PCR; TCRdb stores just in-frame clones and leaves some out. The sample shows about 16,000 clones, around nine tenths of them seen only once. The TCR originated in a human donor with pancreatic ductal adenocarcinoma. V is TRBV9 and J is TRBJ1-6, with D possibly being TRBD1 (6 bases). The sequenced sample was PBMCs. The CDR3 coding sequence is TGTGCCAGCAGCGCCAACAGGGTTCCACCCCTCCACTTT. Its protein product is CASSANRVPPLHF. The complete variable domain, with remaining parts taken from reference TRBV9 and TRBJ1-6, reads DSGVTQTPKHLITATGQRVTLRCSPRSGDLSVYWYQQSLDQGLQFLIQYYNGEERAKGNILERFSAQQFPDLHSELNLSSLELGDSALYFCASSANRVPPLHFGNGTRLTVT.